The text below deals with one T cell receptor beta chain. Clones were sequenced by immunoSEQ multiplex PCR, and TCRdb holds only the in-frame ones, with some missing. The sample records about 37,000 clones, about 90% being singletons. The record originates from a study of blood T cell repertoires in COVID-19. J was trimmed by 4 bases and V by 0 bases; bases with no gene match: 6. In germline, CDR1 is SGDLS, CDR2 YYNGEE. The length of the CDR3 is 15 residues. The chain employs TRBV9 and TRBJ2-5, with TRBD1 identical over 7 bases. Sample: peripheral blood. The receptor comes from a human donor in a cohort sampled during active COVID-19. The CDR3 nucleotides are TGTGCCAGCAGCGTAGCGAGGGGGCCGGTAGAGACCCAGTACTTC. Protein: CASSVARGPVETQYF.